The 5 T cell receptor beta chains presented below share a single source sample, sequenced in a study of tumor and adjacent non-tumor tissue in lung cancer. The template was RNA from unsorted bulk tissue. More than 3 cm separated this lung sample from the edge of the tumor. Three rounds of nested PCR, following a modified ARM-PCR protocol, produced the TCRbeta library. Each CDR3 protein is one row after TCRdb ran MiXCR on the multiplex PCR reads. The sample carries 65,000 to 75,000 distinct CDR3 sequences, roughly 77% recorded once. Sequencing was done on a sample of distant non-tumor lung tissue. These receptors originate from a man aged 55 to 70 with non-small cell lung cancer.

On this clonotype itself: At one end, the junction sequence differs from germline, possibly due to a read error. This chain uses TRBV29-1 with TRBJ2-5; 9 bases fit TRBD1. This CDR3 has 15 residues. CDR1 and CDR2 from the germline V gene are SQVTM and ANQGSEA. For the CDR3, the DNA is TGCACTGCCATCGGACAGGGGCGCGTAGGAGAGACCCAATACTTC. The encoded protein is CTAIGQGRVGETQYF.

This clonotype was recorded a few times. An end of the junction does not agree with germline; a read error may underlie this. V is TRBV6-2 or TRBV6-3 and J is TRBJ2-2, with TRBD2 as a possible D gene (6 bases). Germline V gives CDR1 MNHEY, CDR2 SVGEGT. The CDR3 is 13 residues long. The CDR3 here is CASSYSYTRELFF. The CDR3 DNA reads TGTGCCAGCAGTTACTCTTACACCCGGGAGCTGTTCTTT.

By share, this clonotype counts as medium-sized. V usage is TRBV11-1 and J usage is TRBJ2-1, with 7 positions matching TRBD1. Germline V gives CDR1 SGHAT, CDR2 FQDESV (reference sequence). The J segment lost 8 bases and the V segment lost 3 bases, leaving 10 bases of the junction unmatched. The CDR3 contains 15 residues. CDR3 in DNA: TGTGCCAGCAGCTTGATTCAGGGGGACCGGGATGAGCAGTTCTTC. Its protein is CASSLIQGDRDEQFF.

The chain uses TRBV11-1 and TRBJ2-2, with D possibly TRBD2 on 5 matching bases. V was shortened by 7 bases and J by 8 bases, with 17 bases between the two germline ends. The germline V gene encodes CDR1 SGHAT and CDR2 FQDESV (reference sequence). CDR3 length: 14 residues. The CDR3 protein is CASIYTRVTGELFF. The DNA of the CDR3 is TGTGCCAGCATCTATACTAGAGTCACTGGGGAGCTGTTTTTT.

On this clonotype: At one of its ends the junction is not consistent with the germline gene, which may arise from a read error. The V call is TRBV12-5, the J call TRBJ2-7, with no clear D. Germline loops: CDR1 LGHNT, CDR2 FRNRAP. The CDR3 has 11 residues. The DNA for the CDR3 is TGTGCTAGTGGTTCTGGTCCCGAGCAGTGCTTC. It translates to CASGSGPEQCF.